These 20 T cell receptor beta chains were all obtained from the same sample, sequenced in a study of identical twins. TCRdb reprocessed the 5' RACE reads via MiXCR and lists one record per CDR3 protein. The profile shows about 460,000 distinct CDR3 sequences, approximately 15% of them singletons. The same specimen was also included in a second study, on yellow fever vaccine responses in identical twins.

The specimen was CD4+ T cells sorted from blood. These receptors originate from a woman under 30 in good health.

This sequence joins TRBV20-1 and TRBJ2-7, with 9 positions matching TRBD1. Germline V CDR1 and CDR2: DFQATT, SNEGSKA (reference sequence). The V segment lost 1 base and the J segment 2 bases; nucleotides outside the gene matches: 6. The CDR3 runs 15 residues. In DNA, the CDR3 is TGCAGTGCTAGAGTCCCGGGACAGGGAACCTACGAGCAGTACTTC. The encoded protein is CSARVPGQGTYEQYF.

The chain links TRBV7-2 to TRBJ2-5; 9 nucleotides align to TRBD2. The germline gives CDR1 SGHTA, CDR2 FQGNSA. Germline trimming cut 1 base from V and 4 bases from J; bases unmatched to any gene: 10. This CDR3 has 17 residues. This CDR3 reads CASSLVRRGRAAETQYF. In DNA, the CDR3 is TGTGCCAGCAGCTTAGTTAGACGCGGGAGGGCGGCAGAGACCCAGTACTTC.

This rearrangement joins TRBV18 to TRBJ2-1, with D perhaps TRBD2 (5 bases). Trimming cost V 1 base and J 8 bases, with 18 bases left between them. The CDR3 sequence is 16 residues long. The germline gives CDR1 KGHSH, CDR2 LQKENI. Written as DNA, the CDR3 is TGTGCCAGCTCACCACTATCCGACCCCACCGGGGATGAGCAGTTCTTC. It codes for CASSPLSDPTGDEQFF.

This clonotype was counted a few times. V usage is TRBV30 and J usage is TRBJ1-2; D not certain. Per the germline V gene, CDR1 is GTSNPN and CDR2 is SVGIG (reference sequence). The CDR3 is 13 residues long. The V end lost 1 base, the J end lost 6 bases, and 12 bases lay between the germline ends. CDR3 DNA: TGTGCCTGGAGTGGTCAGGCTATAAATGGCTACACCTTC. Its protein product is CAWSGQAINGYTF.

This clonotype was seen more than once but under ten times. V and J are TRBV7-9 and TRBJ2-7; 13 bases map to TRBD2. CDR3 length: 17 residues. The V gene's germline CDR1 is SEHNR and CDR2 FQNEAQ (reference sequence). Trimming at V came to 5 bases and at J to 2 bases, leaving 9 bases not matched to a gene. In nucleotides, the CDR3 is TGTGCCAGCAGCACCTACATGACTAGCGGGGGGACCTACGAGCAGTACTTC. This codes for CASSTYMTSGGTYEQYF.

The rearrangement uses TRBV5-1 and TRBJ1-1; D gene ambiguous. Trimming cost V 2 bases and J 1 base, with 6 bases left between them. Germline values: CDR1 SGHRS, CDR2 YFSETQ. This CDR3 comprises 13 residues. CDR3 sequence (DNA): TGCGCCAGCAGCTTAGAGACGAACACTGAAGCTTTCTTT. Amino acid sequence: CASSLETNTEAFF.

In this sample, this clonotype turned up a few times. This rearrangement joins TRBV18 to TRBJ2-7; TRBD1 aligns across 7 bases. The CDR3 sequence is 13 residues long. V lost 6 bases to trimming and J lost 6 bases; unmatched junction nucleotides: 8. Germline lookup yields CDR1 KGHSH and CDR2 LQKENI. CDR3 in DNA: TGTGCCAGCTCCCCCGACAGGGCTCGCGAGCAGTACTTC. Amino acid sequence: CASSPDRAREQYF.

This clonotype was counted a few times. This chain joins TRBV4-2 and TRBJ2-2; 11 bases are a match to TRBD2. CDR3 length: 15 residues. Germline assignment: CDR1 LGHNA and CDR2 YNFKEQ. V trimming: 4 bases; J trimming: 5 bases; junction bases outside the gene matches: 3. CDR3 nucleotide sequence: TGTGCCAGCAGCCTTAGACTAGCGGGGACCGGGGAGCTGTTTTTT. It specifies CASSLRLAGTGELFF.

The gene calls are TRBV9 and TRBJ2-7; D ambiguous. The V and J ends lost 0 bases and 7 bases respectively, with 17 bases between them. The CDR3 length is 15 residues. Germline loops: CDR1 SGDLS, CDR2 YYNGEE. CDR3 loop: CASSVAPFSAEEQYF. In DNA form, the CDR3 reads TGTGCCAGCAGCGTAGCGCCTTTCAGCGCTGAAGAGCAGTACTTC.

In this sample, this clonotype turned up a few times. The chain couples TRBV4-2 to TRBJ2-7, with a weak D call TRBD1 (7 bases). Germline V gene lookup returns CDR1 LGHNA and CDR2 YNFKEQ. This CDR3 is built from 16 residues. The germline V and J ends were trimmed by 0 bases and 13 bases, with 25 bases remaining between them. The CDR3 DNA is TGTGCCAGCAGCCAAGATTCGCGGGACAGCCCCTCACCCGACTACTTC. Protein sequence: CASSQDSRDSPSPDYF.

The chain combines TRBV19 with TRBJ2-7; 8 nucleotides agree with TRBD1. The CDR3 contains 14 residues. Germline V CDR1 and CDR2: LNHDA, SQIVND (reference sequence). V lost 10 bases to trimming and J lost 2 bases; unmatched junction nucleotides: 10. CDR3 sequence reads: CATSAGTGPYEQYF. CDR3 DNA: TGTGCCACCTCGGCCGGGACAGGACCCTACGAGCAGTACTTC.

The chain recombines TRBV12-3 or TRBV12-4 with TRBJ2-1; D possibly corresponds to TRBD2 (6 bases). The CDR3 is made up of 13 amino acids. V lost 3 bases and J lost 8, with 11 bases in between. Here the CDR3 DNA reads TGTGCCAGCAGTTTTCGGGGGAAGGATGAGCAGTTCTTC. Its translation: CASSFRGKDEQFF.

This clonotype was recorded at least ten times. The rearrangement joins TRBV29-1 to TRBJ2-1, with a weak D call TRBD2 (6 bases). CDR1 is SQVTM and CDR2 is ANQGSEA in the germline V gene. V lost 4 bases and J 8 bases, leaving 15 bases between the germline ends. This CDR3 is built from 13 residues. CDR3: CSVAREVNYEQFF. The CDR3 nucleotides read TGCAGCGTTGCGCGGGAAGTCAACTATGAGCAGTTCTTC.

This clonotype has more than one count but fewer than ten. This chain joins TRBV2 and TRBJ2-1; 8 bases map to TRBD2. The CDR3 spans 14 residues. The V and J ends lost 4 bases and 2 bases, in that order; junction bases with no gene match: 1. Germline values: CDR1 SNHLY, CDR2 FYNNEI. The CDR3 is CASSAAGAYNEQFF. The CDR3 nucleotides are TGTGCCAGCAGTGCAGCGGGGGCCTACAATGAGCAGTTCTTC.

The rearrangement links TRBV25-1 to TRBJ2-5; D is unclear. Looked up from germline, CDR1 is MGHDK and CDR2 is SYGVNS. The CDR3 extends over 13 amino acids. Trimming took off 3 bases at V and 3 bases at J, with 8 bases between the two ends. The CDR3 region is CASSDQVEETQYF. CDR3 bases: TGTGCCAGCAGTGATCAGGTTGAAGAGACCCAGTACTTC.

This clonotype was picked up many times. The rearrangement uses TRBV12-3 or TRBV12-4 and TRBJ1-2; TRBD1 agrees at 7 bases. This CDR3 region has 14 residues. After removal of 5 bases from V and 4 bases from J, the junction contained 7 bases not matched to a gene. CDR3 region: CASSPRDSAYGYTF. CDR3 nucleotides: TGTGCCAGCAGTCCCCGGGACAGCGCCTATGGCTACACCTTC.

This clonotype was observed a handful of times. The chain's CDR3 is CSAGRGADTQYF. As DNA, the CDR3 is TGCAGTGCTGGGAGGGGGGCAGATACGCAGTATTTT. V is TRBV20-1 and J is TRBJ2-3, with a possible D match to TRBD2 (7 bases). Germline CDR1 DFQATT, CDR2 SNEGSKA (reference sequence). There are 12 residues in the CDR3. Deletions cut 5 bases from V and 4 bases from J, with 10 bases between.

Turning to this clonotype: At one end, the junction sequence differs from germline, possibly due to a read error. This chain connects TRBV28 to TRBJ2-3, with unresolved D. This CDR3 region has 16 residues. Per the germline V gene, CDR1 is MDHEN and CDR2 is SYDVKM. The CDR3 nucleotides read TGTGCCAGCAGTTTTGTGGGTCCTCCACTCACAGATTCGCAGTATTTT. It specifies CASSFVGPPLTDSQYF.

The CDR3, as DNA: TGTGCCAGCTCATCATGGGGCGAAAACAGGGGAGGGGGTTTTGGCACAGATACGCAGTATTTT. It codes for CASSSWGENRGGGFGTDTQYF. This chain joins TRBV6-2 or TRBV6-3 and TRBJ2-3, with D perhaps given as TRBD1 or TRBD2 (7 bases each). Deletions cut 8 bases from V and 1 base from J, with 34 bases between. CDR1 and CDR2 from the germline V gene are MNHEY and SVGEGT. This CDR3 contains 21 residues.

This clonotype was recorded at least ten times. An end of the junction differs from the germline gene, which may be a read error. This chain joins TRBV5-1 and TRBJ2-5, with 9 nucleotides matching TRBD1. The CDR3 contains 14 residues. Germline V lookup: CDR1 SGHRS, CDR2 YFSETQ. CDR3 amino acids: CASSRGQGGETQYF. CDR3 DNA: TGTGCCAGCAGCCGGGGACAGGGTGGAGAGACCCAGTACTTC.